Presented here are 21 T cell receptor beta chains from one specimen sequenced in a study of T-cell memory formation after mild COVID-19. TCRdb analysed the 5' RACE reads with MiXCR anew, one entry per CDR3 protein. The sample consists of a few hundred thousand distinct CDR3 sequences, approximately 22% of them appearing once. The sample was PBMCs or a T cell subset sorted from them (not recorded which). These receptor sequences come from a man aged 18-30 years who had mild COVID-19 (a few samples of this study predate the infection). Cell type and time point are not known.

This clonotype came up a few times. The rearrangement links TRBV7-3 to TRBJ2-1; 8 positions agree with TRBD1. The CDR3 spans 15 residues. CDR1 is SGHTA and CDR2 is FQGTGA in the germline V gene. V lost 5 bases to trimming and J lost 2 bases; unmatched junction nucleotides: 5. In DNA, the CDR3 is TGTGCCAGCAGCCCAGGGGGCGATCCCTACAATGAGCAGTTCTTC. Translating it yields CASSPGGDPYNEQFF.

The CDR3 reads CASSTNRDQPQHF. The CDR3 DNA reads TGTGCCAGCAGCACTAACAGGGATCAGCCCCAGCATTTT. This chain links TRBV5-6 with TRBJ1-5, with D tentatively TRBD1 (6 bases). CDR1 SGHDT and CDR2 YYEEEE come from the germline V gene. This CDR3 contains 13 residues. Trimming cost V 4 bases and J 5 bases, with 10 bases left between them.

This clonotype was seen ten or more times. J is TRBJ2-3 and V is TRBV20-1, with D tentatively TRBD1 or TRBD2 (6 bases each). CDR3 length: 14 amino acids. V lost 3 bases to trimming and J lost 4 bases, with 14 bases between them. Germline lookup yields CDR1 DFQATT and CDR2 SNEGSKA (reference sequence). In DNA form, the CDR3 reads TGCAGTGCTAGCGGGGGCATCAGGGCAGATACGCAGTATTTT. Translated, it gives CSASGGIRADTQYF.

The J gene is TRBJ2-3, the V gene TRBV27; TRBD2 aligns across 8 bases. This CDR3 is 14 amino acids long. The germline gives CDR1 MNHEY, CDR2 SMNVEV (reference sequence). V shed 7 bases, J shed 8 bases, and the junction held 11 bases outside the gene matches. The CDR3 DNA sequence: TGTGCCAGCAAAGCGGGGGACATGATTGGTACGCAGTATTTT. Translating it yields CASKAGDMIGTQYF.

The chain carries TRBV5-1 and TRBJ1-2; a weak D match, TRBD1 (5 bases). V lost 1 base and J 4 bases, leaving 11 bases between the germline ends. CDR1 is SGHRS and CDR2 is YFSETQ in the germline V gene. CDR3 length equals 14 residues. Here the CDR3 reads CASSLSGIGYGYTF. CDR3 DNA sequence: TGCGCCAGCAGCTTGTCAGGGATAGGCTATGGCTACACCTTC.

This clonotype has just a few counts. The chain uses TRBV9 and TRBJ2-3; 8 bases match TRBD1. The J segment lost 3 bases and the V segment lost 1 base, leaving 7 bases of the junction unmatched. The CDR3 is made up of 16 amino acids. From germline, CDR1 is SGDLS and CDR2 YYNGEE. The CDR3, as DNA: TGTGCCAGCAGCGTACTAACAGGGGGTGTTACAGATACGCAGTATTTT. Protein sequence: CASSVLTGGVTDTQYF.

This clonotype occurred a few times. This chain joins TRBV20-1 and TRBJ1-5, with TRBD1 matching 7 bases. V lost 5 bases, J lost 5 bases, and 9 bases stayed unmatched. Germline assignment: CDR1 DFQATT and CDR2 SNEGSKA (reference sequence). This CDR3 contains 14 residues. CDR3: CSALYRGYDQPQHF. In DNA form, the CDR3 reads TGCAGTGCTTTATACAGGGGCTACGATCAGCCCCAGCATTTT.

CDR3 region: CARPPITRDRGSEETQYF. The CDR3 DNA sequence: TGCGCCAGACCACCCATCACAAGGGACAGGGGGTCAGAAGAGACCCAGTACTTC. The genes are TRBV23-1 and TRBJ2-5; 11 bases align to TRBD1. TRBV23-1 falls under the ORF class, with uncertain function. Trimming took 9 bases from V and 3 from J; bases not matched to a gene: 18. The CDR3 is 18 amino acids.

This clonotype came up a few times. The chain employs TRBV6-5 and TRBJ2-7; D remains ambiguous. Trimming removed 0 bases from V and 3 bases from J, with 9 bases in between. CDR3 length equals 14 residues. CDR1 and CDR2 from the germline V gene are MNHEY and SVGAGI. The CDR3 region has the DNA TGTGCCAGCAGTTACTCGCCGCTCGACTACGAGCAGTACTTC. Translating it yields CASSYSPLDYEQYF.

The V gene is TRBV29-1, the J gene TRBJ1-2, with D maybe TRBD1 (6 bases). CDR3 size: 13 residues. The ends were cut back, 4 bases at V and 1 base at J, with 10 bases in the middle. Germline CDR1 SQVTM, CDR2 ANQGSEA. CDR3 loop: CSVAGVNNYGYTF. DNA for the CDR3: TGCAGCGTTGCAGGGGTAAATAACTATGGCTACACCTTC.

The CDR3: CASSYSGELYEQYV. The DNA of the CDR3 is TGTGCCAGCAGTTACTCAGGGGAACTGTACGAGCAGTACGTC. The genes are TRBV6-6 and TRBJ2-7; D may be TRBD1 (5 bases). Trimming cost V 0 bases and J 4 bases, with 10 bases left between them. The CDR3 contains 14 residues. Per the germline V gene, CDR1 is MNHNY and CDR2 is SVGAGI (reference sequence).

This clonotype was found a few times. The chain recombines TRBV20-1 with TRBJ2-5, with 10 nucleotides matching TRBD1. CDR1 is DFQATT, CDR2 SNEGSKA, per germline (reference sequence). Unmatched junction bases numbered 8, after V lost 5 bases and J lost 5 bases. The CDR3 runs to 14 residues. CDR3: CSAQRDRGWETQYF. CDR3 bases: TGCAGTGCTCAACGGGACAGGGGTTGGGAGACCCAGTACTTC.

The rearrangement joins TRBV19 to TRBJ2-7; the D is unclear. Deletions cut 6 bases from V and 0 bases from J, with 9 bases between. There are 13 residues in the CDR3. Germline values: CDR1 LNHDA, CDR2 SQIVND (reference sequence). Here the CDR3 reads CASSPGSSYEQYF. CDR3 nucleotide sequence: TGTGCCAGTAGCCCAGGATCCTCCTACGAGCAGTACTTC.

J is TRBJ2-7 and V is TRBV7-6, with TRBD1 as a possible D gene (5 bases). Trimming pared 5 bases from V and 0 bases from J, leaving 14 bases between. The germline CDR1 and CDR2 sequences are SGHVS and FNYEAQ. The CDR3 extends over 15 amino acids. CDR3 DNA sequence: TGTGCCAGCAGCCATAACCCCGACAGCTCCTACGAGCAGTACTTC. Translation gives CASSHNPDSSYEQYF.

Written as DNA, the CDR3 is TGTGCCAGCAGTAGTACAGGTTCTCTCTCTGGAAACACCATATATTTT. Amino acid sequence: CASSSTGSLSGNTIYF. The J gene is TRBJ1-3, the V gene TRBV7-2; D is perhaps TRBD1 (5 bases). V was shortened by 6 bases and J by 0 bases, with 15 bases between the two germline ends. Germline lookup yields CDR1 SGHTA and CDR2 FQGNSA. There are 16 residues in the CDR3.

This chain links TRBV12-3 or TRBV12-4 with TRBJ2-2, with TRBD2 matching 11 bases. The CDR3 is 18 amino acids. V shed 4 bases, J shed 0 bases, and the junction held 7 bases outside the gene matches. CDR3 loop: CASSWGLAEGSNTGELFF. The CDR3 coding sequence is TGTGCCAGCAGTTGGGGACTAGCGGAGGGGTCGAACACCGGGGAGCTGTTTTTT.

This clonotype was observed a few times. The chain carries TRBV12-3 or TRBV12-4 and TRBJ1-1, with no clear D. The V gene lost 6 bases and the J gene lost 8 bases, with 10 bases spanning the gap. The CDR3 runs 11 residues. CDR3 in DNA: TGTGCCAGCAGGAAGACGGAGGAAGCTTTCTTT. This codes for CASRKTEEAFF.

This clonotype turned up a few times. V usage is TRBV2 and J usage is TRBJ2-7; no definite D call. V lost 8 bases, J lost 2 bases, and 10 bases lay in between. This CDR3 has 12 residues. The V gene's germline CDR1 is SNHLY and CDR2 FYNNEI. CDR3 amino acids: CASGRSTYEQYV. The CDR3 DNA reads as TGTGCCAGCGGCAGGTCTACCTACGAGCAGTACGTC.

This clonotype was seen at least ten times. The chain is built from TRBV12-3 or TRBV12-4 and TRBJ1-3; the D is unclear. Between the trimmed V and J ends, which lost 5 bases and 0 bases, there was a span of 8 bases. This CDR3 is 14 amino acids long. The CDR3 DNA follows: TGTGCCAGCAGTCCCGGGTCCTCTGGAAACACCATATATTTT. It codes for CASSPGSSGNTIYF.

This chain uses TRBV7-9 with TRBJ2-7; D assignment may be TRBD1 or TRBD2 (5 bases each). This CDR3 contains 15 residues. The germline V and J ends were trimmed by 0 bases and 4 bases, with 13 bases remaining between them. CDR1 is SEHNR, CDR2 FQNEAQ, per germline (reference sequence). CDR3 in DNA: TGTGCCAGCAGCTTAGCCGGGGCCTCAGCTTACGAGCAGTACTTC. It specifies CASSLAGASAYEQYF.

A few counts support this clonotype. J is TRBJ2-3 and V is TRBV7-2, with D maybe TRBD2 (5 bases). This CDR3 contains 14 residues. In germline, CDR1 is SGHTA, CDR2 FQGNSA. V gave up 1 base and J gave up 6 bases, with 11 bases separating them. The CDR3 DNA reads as TGTGCCAGCAGCTTAGAGACGGGGTTGGATACGCAGTATTTT. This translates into CASSLETGLDTQYF.